This is a list of T cell receptor beta chains from one sample in a study of CD8+ T cells in alopecia areata. The data were produced by immunoSEQ multiplex PCR, yet TCRdb's version contains in-frame clones alone and is incomplete. This sample has 150,000 to 200,000 clones, with 58% found just once. This material consisted of CD8+ T cells sorted from blood, taken at week 24, from a patient treated with tofacitinib. These receptors originate from a human donor with alopecia areata. Each CDR3 is given with its conserved first and last residue. The D gene is left open where the match is weak. Only some rows state a clone size, as once, few, many or a class for expanded clones.

>.|TRBV5-6|.|TRBJ2-7
CASSSSYEQYF
TGTGCCAGCAGCTCCTCCTACGAGCAGTACTTC
>.|TRBV7-9|medium-sized|TRBJ2-1
CASRWEGDRLNNEQFF
TGTGCCAGCAGGTGGGAGGGGGACAGGCTAAACAATGAGCAGTTCTTC
>.|TRBV13|.|TRBJ2-3
CASRSSTDTQYF
TGTGCCAGCCGATCTAGCACAGATACGCAGTATTTT
>.|TRBV7-6|.|TRBJ2-7
CASSFQGAEQYF
TGTGCCAGCAGCTTTCAGGGTGCGGAGCAGTACTTC
>.|TRBV5-1|.|TRBJ2-6
CASSLSGANVLTF
TGCGCCAGCAGCTTGTCCGGGGCCAACGTCCTGACTTTC
>.|TRBV5-6|.|TRBJ2-7
CASSFGQNYEQYF
TGTGCCAGCAGCTTCGGACAGAACTACGAGCAGTACTTC
>.|TRBV30|.|TRBJ2-3
CAWTGGGADTQYF
TGTGCCTGGACTGGGGGGGGCGCAGATACGCAGTATTTT
>.|TRBV14|.|TRBJ1-1
CASSLTVNTEAFF
TGTGCCAGCAGCCTGACTGTGAACACTGAAGCTTTCTTT
>.|TRBV27|few|TRBJ2-5
CASTGDGQETQYF
TGTGCCAGCACGGGGGATGGACAAGAGACCCAGTACTTC
>TRBD1|TRBV7-9|.|TRBJ2-7
CASSLGIDRDYEQYF
TGTGCCAGCAGCTTAGGCATTGACAGGGACTACGAGCAGTACTTC
>.|TRBV29-1|.|TRBJ2-2
CSVESVGQAGELFF
TGCAGCGTTGAGTCAGTAGGGCAAGCCGGGGAGCTGTTTTTT
>.|TRBV7-8|.|TRBJ1-6
CASGGGLNNSPLHF
TGTGCCAGCGGCGGGGGGCTTAATAATTCACCCCTCCACTTT
>.|TRBV6-5|.|TRBJ1-1
CASSLTGYTEAFF
TGTGCCAGCAGTCTCACAGGGTACACTGAAGCTTTCTTT
>TRBD1|TRBV4-1|.|TRBJ1-4
CASRLQGGGEKLFF
TGCGCCAGCCGCCTCCAGGGGGGAGGTGAAAAACTGTTTTTT
>.|TRBV4-1|.|TRBJ2-7
CASSHPGSEQYF
TGCGCCAGCAGCCACCCAGGATCCGAGCAGTACTTC
>TRBD1|TRBV7-9|once|TRBJ1-1
CASSLASERRTGENTEAFF
TGTGCCAGCAGCTTAGCCTCGGAAAGACGGACAGGGGAGAACACTGAAGCTTTCTTT
>.|TRBV30|few|TRBJ1-2
CAWSVTAWVYGYTF
TGTGCCTGGAGTGTAACAGCCTGGGTCTATGGCTACACCTTC
>.|TRBV9|few|TRBJ1-6
CASSVEVGPTRNSPLHF
TGTGCCAGCAGCGTAGAAGTAGGCCCGACGAGAAATTCACCCCTCCACTTT